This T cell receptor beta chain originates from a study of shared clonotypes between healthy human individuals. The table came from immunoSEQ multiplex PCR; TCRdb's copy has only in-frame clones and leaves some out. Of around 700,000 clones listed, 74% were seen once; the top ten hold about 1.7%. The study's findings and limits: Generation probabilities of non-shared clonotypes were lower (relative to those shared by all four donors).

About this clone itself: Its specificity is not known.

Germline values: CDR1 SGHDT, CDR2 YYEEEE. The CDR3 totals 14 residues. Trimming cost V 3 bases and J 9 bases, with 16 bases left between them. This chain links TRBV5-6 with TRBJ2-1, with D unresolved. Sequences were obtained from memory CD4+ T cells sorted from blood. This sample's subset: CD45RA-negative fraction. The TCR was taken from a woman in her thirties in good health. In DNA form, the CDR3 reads TGTGCCAGCAGCTCGCGAGGACGATTAGGTGAGCAGTTCTTC. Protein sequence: CASSSRGRLGEQFF.